These 30 T cell receptor beta chains were sequenced from one sample in a study of cytomegalovirus exposure and HLA in healthy donors. PCR was performed using 60 Vbeta and 13 Jbeta primers. Here immunoSEQ multiplex PCR was the method, and the copy in TCRdb shows in-frame clones only, minus some. The sample holds fewer than 120,000 clones; roughly 86% are singletons and the top ten take around 1.9%. Sequenced: PBMCs. The receptor source for this set is a man between 40 and 49 years old in good health and CMV-seronegative.

The rearrangement uses TRBV5-1 and TRBJ1-1; D remains unclear. V lost 4 bases to trimming and J lost 1 base, with 14 bases between them. The length of the CDR3 is 15 residues. CDR1 SGHRS and CDR2 YFSETQ come from the germline V gene. The CDR3 nucleotides are TGCGCCAGCAGCCCCGGGTACCCCGCGAACACTGAAGCTTTCTTT. Translated: CASSPGYPANTEAFF.

This chain joins TRBV4-2 and TRBJ1-2; D is unclear. V was pared by 1 base and J by 8 bases, with 17 bases between. Looked up from germline, CDR1 is LGHNA and CDR2 is YNFKEQ. This CDR3 has 15 residues. The CDR3 bases are TGTGCCAGCAGCCAAGGGAGTGAGGGCCTCGTCGGCTACACCTTC. It translates to CASSQGSEGLVGYTF.

This clone showed up just a few times. The missing conserved phenylalanine or tryptophan at the end of this CDR3 makes a read error likely. The chain recombines TRBV6-5 with TRBJ1-2; D not certain. Per germline, CDR1 MNHEY and CDR2 SVGAGI. The CDR3 loop spans 12 amino acids. With 3 bases removed from V and 4 bases from J, the gap between germline ends came to 6 bases. DNA of the CDR3: TGTGCCAGCAGTTATCGCGGCTATGGCTACACCGTC. Translation gives CASSYRGYGYTV.

The chain recombines TRBV7-9 with TRBJ2-7, with TRBD1 matching over 8 bases. Germline CDR1 reads SEHNR; CDR2 reads FQNEAQ (reference sequence). V lost 5 bases and J lost 2; bases outside the gene matches: 11. CDR3 length equals 16 residues. The CDR3 DNA reads as TGTGCCAGCAGCACTGGCCGGACAGGGTTTACCTACGAGCAGTACTTC. Encoded protein: CASSTGRTGFTYEQYF. Based on the CDR3 plus reference TRBV7-9 and TRBJ2-7, the full variable domain is DTGVSQNPRHKITKRGQNVTFRCDPISEHNRLYWYRQTLGQGPEFLTYFQNEAQLEKSRLLSDRFSAERPKGSFSTLEIQRTEQGDSAMYLCASSTGRTGFTYEQYFGPGTRLTVT.

CDR3 DNA: TGTGCCAGCTTAAGAGGGTTTAATTCACCCCTCCACTTT. It specifies CASLRGFNSPLHF. The gene calls are TRBV28 and TRBJ1-6; D not resolved. Germline CDR1 reads MDHEN; CDR2 reads SYDVKM. The V end was cut by 8 bases, the J end by 6 bases, with 11 bases between. The CDR3 spans 13 residues.

The DNA for the CDR3 is TGTGCCAGCTCCCCCGGGTCAAACATTCAGTACTTC. Its translation is CASSPGSNIQYF. This sequence joins TRBV18 and TRBJ2-4; no clear D. Germline V gives CDR1 KGHSH, CDR2 LQKENI. V shed 6 bases and J shed 6 bases, with 9 bases lying between them. CDR3 length equals 12 residues.

This sequence joins TRBV7-6 and TRBJ2-7; TRBD1 aligns across 7 bases. The germline V gene has CDR1 SGHVS and CDR2 FNYEAQ. V was clipped by 1 base and J by 0 bases; unmatched bases: 3. The CDR3 is made up of 15 amino acids. In nucleotides, the CDR3 is TGTGCCAGCAGCTTAGGACAGGGATTCTCCTACGAGCAGTACTTC. This codes for CASSLGQGFSYEQYF.

The rearrangement uses TRBV12-2 and TRBJ2-7; the listed D gene, TRBD2, was not tested against the DNA. TRBV12-2 is reported as a pseudogene. This CDR3 is built from 13 residues. CDR3 region: CASLGLPPYKQYF. CDR3 sequence (DNA): TGTGCAAGTCTGGGACTGCCCCCTTATAAGCAGTACTTC.

J is TRBJ1-1 and V is TRBV5-5; tentative D call: TRBD1 (5 bases). Per germline, CDR1 SGHKS and CDR2 YYEKEE (reference sequence). CDR3 length: 14 amino acids. V lost 0 bases and J 0 bases, leaving 6 bases between the germline ends. The CDR3 sequence: CASSLEQVNTEAFF. CDR3 sequence (DNA): TGTGCCAGCAGCTTGGAACAGGTGAACACTGAAGCTTTCTTT.

This clone was observed a handful of times. This chain uses TRBV27 with TRBJ1-1; TRBD1 aligns across 10 bases. Per the germline V gene, CDR1 is MNHEY and CDR2 is SMNVEV (reference sequence). The CDR3 is made up of 16 amino acids. The J segment lost 5 bases and the V segment lost 6 bases, leaving 12 bases of the junction unmatched. The CDR3 coding sequence is TGTGCCAGCAGCCTTTTAGGGACAGGGGACGGAACTGAAGCTTTCTTT. This translates into CASSLLGTGDGTEAFF.

J is TRBJ1-1 and V is TRBV6-5; maybe TRBD1 (6 bases). V lost 0 bases, J lost 0 bases, and 11 bases lay in between. Germline values: CDR1 MNHEY, CDR2 SVGAGI. The CDR3 totals 16 residues. This CDR3 is CASSYSQGSLNTEAFF. CDR3 coding DNA: TGTGCCAGCAGTTACTCACAGGGATCCTTGAACACTGAAGCTTTCTTT.

The chain couples TRBV9 to TRBJ1-2; 10 nucleotides match TRBD1. This CDR3 has 14 residues. Germline V gene data show CDR1 as SGDLS and CDR2 as YYNGEE. Trimming removed 1 base from V and 6 bases from J; junction bases left unmatched: 3. The CDR3 here is CASSVTGQGNGYTF. The DNA for the CDR3 is TGTGCCAGCAGCGTAACGGGACAGGGGAATGGCTACACCTTC.

The rearrangement links TRBV7-8 to TRBJ1-1; the match to TRBD1 covers 7 bases. The CDR3 extends over 13 amino acids. Germline loops: CDR1 SGHVS, CDR2 FQNEAQ. V gave up 6 bases and J gave up 1 base; unmatched junction bases: 2. The DNA of the CDR3 is TGTGCCAGCAGTGGACAGGAGAACACTGAAGCTTTCTTT. It is translated as CASSGQENTEAFF.

The chain links TRBV7-2 to TRBJ2-5, with a tentative D call TRBD1 (6 bases). There are 14 residues in the CDR3. Trimming shortened V by 0 bases and J by 1 base, and 6 bases separated the two germline ends. Germline CDR1 is SGHTA and CDR2 is FQGNSA. CDR3 sequence reads: CASSLAGAQETQYF. The DNA for the CDR3 is TGTGCCAGCAGCTTAGCGGGGGCCCAAGAGACCCAGTACTTC.

This clone was observed a single time. The rearrangement links TRBV2 to TRBJ2-3, with 7 positions matching TRBD2. Germline trimming cut 11 bases from V and 0 bases from J; bases unmatched to any gene: 5. This CDR3 comprises 13 residues. CDR1 is SNHLY and CDR2 is FYNNEI in the germline V gene. The CDR3 loop is CAVGGTSTDTQYF. The CDR3 nucleotides read TGTGCCGTGGGGGGGACTAGCACAGATACGCAGTATTTT.

In DNA form, the CDR3 reads TGTGCCAGCAGCGCCCCAGGGGAAACTAATGAAAAACTGTTTTTT. It encodes CASSAPGETNEKLFF. The chain carries TRBV28 and TRBJ1-4, with TRBD1 as a possible D gene (6 bases). Trimming took 6 bases from V and 1 from J, leaving 12 bases between them. CDR1 and CDR2 (germline): MDHEN, SYDVKM. The CDR3 contains 15 residues.

This rearrangement joins TRBV5-6 to TRBJ2-3, with D tentatively TRBD2 (5 bases). The CDR3 sequence is 12 residues long. Germline loops: CDR1 SGHDT, CDR2 YYEEEE. V lost 2 bases, J lost 7 bases, and 8 bases lay in between. CDR3 sequence: CASSLEGYTQYF. DNA of the CDR3: TGTGCCAGCAGCTTAGAGGGATATACGCAGTATTTT.

The chain couples TRBV28 to TRBJ1-5; TRBD1 matches at 8 bases. The ends lost 4 bases at V and 0 bases at J; junction bases unmatched: 14. Germline values: CDR1 MDHEN, CDR2 SYDVKM. The CDR3 is made up of 19 amino acids. Here the CDR3 reads CASSSPDRALIYSNQPQHF. In DNA, the CDR3 is TGTGCCAGCAGTTCTCCGGACAGGGCCCTAATTTATAGCAATCAGCCCCAGCATTTT.

This rearrangement joins TRBV5-6 to TRBJ1-5; no clear D gene. The CDR3 consists of 14 residues. V lost 7 bases and J 4 bases, leaving 15 bases between the germline ends. CDR1 and CDR2 from the germline V gene are SGHDT and YYEEEE. The DNA for the CDR3 is TGTGCCAGCTCCAATTGGGGAGGGAATCAGCCCCAGCATTTT. Its translation is CASSNWGGNQPQHF.

The CDR3: CASRVRGDLGKLFF. The DNA of the CDR3 is TGTGCCAGCAGGGTCAGGGGGGATTTGGGAAAACTGTTTTTT. The chain has TRBV2 and TRBJ1-4; 7 nucleotides agree with TRBD1. There are 14 residues in the CDR3. Germline V gene data show CDR1 as SNHLY and CDR2 as FYNNEI. J gave up 10 bases and V 6 bases, and 11 bases lay outside the gene matches.

The genes are TRBV7-2 and TRBJ2-7; TRBD1 aligns across 8 bases. The CDR3 is made up of 14 amino acids. The ends lost 5 bases at V and 12 bases at J; junction bases unmatched: 15. In germline, CDR1 is SGHTA, CDR2 FQGNSA. The CDR3 protein is CASSLQDRGLTSYF. DNA of the CDR3: TGTGCCAGCAGCCTACAAGACAGGGGCCTGACGTCGTACTTC.

V usage is TRBV19 and J usage is TRBJ2-2; 7 bases match TRBD1. With V trimmed by 5 bases and J by 6 bases, 6 bases remained unmatched. CDR1 LNHDA and CDR2 SQIVND come from the germline V gene (reference sequence). The CDR3 consists of 14 residues. CDR3 protein: CASSPITGAGELFF. CDR3 coding DNA: TGTGCCAGTAGTCCTATTACAGGGGCCGGGGAGCTGTTTTTT. The full variable domain, completed using reference TRBV19 and TRBJ2-2, is DGGITQSPKYLFRKEGQNVTLSCEQNLNHDAMYWYRQDPGQGLRLIYYSQIVNDFQKGDIAEGYSVSREKKESFPLTVTSAQKNPTAFYLCASSPITGAGELFFGEGSRLTVL.

The chain joins TRBV9 to TRBJ1-2; D gene unclear. Trimming removed 0 bases at V and 7 bases at J, with 13 bases between. Germline V gives CDR1 SGDLS, CDR2 YYNGEE. The CDR3 sequence is 14 residues long. The CDR3 DNA reads as TGTGCCAGCAGCGTAGAATGGCATCCAGGTGGCTACACCTTC. Protein product: CASSVEWHPGGYTF.

The V call is TRBV30, the J call TRBJ1-6, with 9 nucleotides matching TRBD1. V shed 4 bases, J shed 5 bases, and the junction held 6 bases outside the gene matches. The CDR3 covers 15 residues. Germline V gene data show CDR1 as GTSNPN and CDR2 as SVGIG (reference sequence). CDR3 loop: CAWTRRDRDNSPLHF. CDR3 nucleotide sequence: TGTGCCTGGACCCGCCGGGACAGGGATAATTCACCCCTCCACTTT. Looking up the rest from reference TRBV30 and TRBJ1-6 gives the full variable domain: SQTIHQWPATLVQPVGSPLSLECTVEGTSNPNLYWYRQAAGRGLQLLFYSVGIGQISSEVPQNLSASRPQDRQFILSSKKLLLSDSGFYLCAWTRRDRDNSPLHFGNGTRLTVT.

In this sample, this clone turned up a few times. This sequence joins TRBV7-3 and TRBJ2-1; TRBD1 aligns across 7 bases. The CDR3 sequence is 13 residues long. Germline loops: CDR1 SGHTA, CDR2 FQGTGA. With V trimmed by 4 bases and J by 4 bases, 1 base remained unmatched. The CDR3 nucleotides read TGTGCCAGCAGCTCAGGGGGTTACAATGAGCAGTTCTTC. Translated, it gives CASSSGGYNEQFF. Full variable domain (remainder filled in from reference TRBV7-3 and TRBJ2-1): GAGVSQTPSNKVTEKGKYVELRCDPISGHTALYWYRQSLGQGPEFLIYFQGTGAADDSGLPNDRFFAVRPEGSVSTLKIQRTERGDSAVYLCASSSGGYNEQFFGPGTRLTVL.

The chain couples TRBV28 to TRBJ2-7; perhaps TRBD2 as D (5 bases). The CDR3 is 15 amino acids. In germline, CDR1 is MDHEN, CDR2 SYDVKM. Trimming left V 2 bases short and J 0 bases short, with 11 bases between. The CDR3 sequence is CASSLTGILSYEQYF. CDR3 DNA sequence: TGTGCCAGCAGTTTAACCGGGATCCTCTCCTACGAGCAGTACTTC.

J is TRBJ2-7 and V is TRBV14; D perhaps matches TRBD1 (6 bases). The germline V and J ends were trimmed by 1 base and 7 bases, with 14 bases remaining between them. The CDR3 is 14 amino acids. Germline CDR1 reads SGHDN; CDR2 reads FVKESK. The CDR3 here is CASSQVLGAWEQYF. For the CDR3, the DNA is TGTGCCAGCAGCCAAGTTCTGGGGGCGTGGGAGCAGTACTTC.

The chain joins TRBV4-3 to TRBJ1-6, with D perhaps matching TRBD1 (6 bases). CDR3 size: 16 residues. Germline-derived CDR1 and CDR2 are LGHNA and YSLEER. Deletions cut 1 base from V and 8 bases from J, with 15 bases between. For the CDR3, the DNA is TGCGCCAGCAGCCAAGGCCCGGGCAGGGGTGATTCACCCCTCCACTTT. Protein product: CASSQGPGRGDSPLHF.

The chain carries TRBV25-1 and TRBJ2-2; no clear D. V gave up 4 bases and J gave up 5 bases, with 8 bases separating them. This CDR3 is 13 amino acids long. Germline assignment: CDR1 MGHDK and CDR2 SYGVNS. In DNA form, the CDR3 reads TGTGCCAGCAGTGTAATCGGGACCGGGGAGCTGTTTTTT. This encodes CASSVIGTGELFF. Full variable domain (outside the CDR3, taken from reference TRBV25-1 and TRBJ2-2): EADIYQTPRYLVIGTGKKITLECSQTMGHDKMYWYQQDPGMELHLIHYSYGVNSTEKGDLSSESTVSRIRTEHFPLTLESARPSHTSQYLCASSVIGTGELFFGEGSRLTVL.

The chain has TRBV2 and TRBJ1-6, with 7 bases fitting TRBD1. V shed 1 base and J 10 bases; nucleotides not matched to a gene: 4. Per the germline V gene, CDR1 is SNHLY and CDR2 is FYNNEI. The CDR3 totals 14 residues. Here the CDR3 reads CASSEEGAGSPLHF. CDR3 DNA sequence: TGTGCCAGCAGTGAAGAGGGGGCGGGCTCACCCCTCCACTTT.